This T cell receptor (beta chain) appears in the sequencing data of a study of cytomegalovirus exposure and HLA in healthy donors. About this clone: As yet, its antigen is unknown.

PCR amplification relied on 60 Vbeta primers (plus 13 Jbeta primers). Clones were read by immunoSEQ multiplex PCR, and TCRdb kept only the in-frame ones, dropping some. The profile shows about 170,000 clones, 75% to 90% of them singletons. General study points: Researchers catalogued about 150 TCR beta chains as cytomegalovirus-associated. Association of a missense DCLRE1C variant with TCR beta V- and J-gene trimming was reported in a later analysis.

The sample comprised PBMCs. This TCR came from a woman aged 45-59 years in good health and CMV-seropositive.

The CDR3 loop reads CASSEAFGNEQFF. The CDR3 DNA reads as TGTGCCAGCAGTGAGGCTTTCGGCAATGAGCAGTTCTTC. The gene calls are TRBV6-5 and TRBJ2-1; D is uncertain. Germline V gene sequence: CDR1 MNHEY, CDR2 SVGAGI. There are 13 residues in the CDR3. The V and J ends lost 5 bases and 6 bases respectively, with 11 bases between them.